These T cell receptor beta chains were read from a single sample in a study of HIV-infected patients and healthy controls. TCRdb ran MiXCR on the 5' RACE reads and lists one entry per CDR3 protein. The sample lists around 20,000 distinct CDR3 sequences, 8.5% occurring once. Sequencing was performed on blood, taken during antiretroviral therapy. These receptors came from an adult with HIV infection. CDR3s include the opening cysteine and the closing phenylalanine or tryptophan. D genes are given only for firm matches. The size field reads once, few, many or a size class.

TRBJ2-1,TRBV2,TRBD1,many,CASSGTGNSYNEQFF,TGTGCCAGCAGCGGGACAGGGAATTCCTACAATGAGCAGTTCTTC
TRBJ1-3,TRBV3-1,-,many,CASSQGGNSGNTIYF,TGTGCCAGCAGCCAAGGCGGTAACTCTGGAAACACCATATATTTT
TRBJ2-1,TRBV20-1,TRBD2,many,CSAIGSGGTLEQFF,TGCAGTGCTATCGGAAGCGGGGGGACCTTGGAGCAGTTCTTC
TRBJ2-3,TRBV6-6,-,many,CASSYSGGRTDTQYF,TGTGCCAGCAGTTACTCTGGGGGGCGGACAGATACGCAGTATTTT
TRBJ2-1,TRBV7-9,-,many,CASSPIFGGDEQFF,TGTGCCAGCAGCCCTATCTTCGGGGGAGATGAGCAGTTCTTC
TRBJ2-7,TRBV13,-,many,CASSLAQGGYEQYF,TGTGCCAGCAGCTTAGCACAGGGAGGTTACGAGCAGTACTTC
TRBJ2-2,TRBV6-6,-,once,CASSSLFPGELFF,TGTGCCAGCAGTTCCCTATTCCCCGGGGAGCTGTTTTTT
TRBJ2-5,TRBV7-9,-,many,CATRGFAETQYF,TGTGCCACCCGTGGATTCGCAGAGACCCAGTACTTC
TRBJ1-1,TRBV24-1,TRBD1,many,CATSDSGGGTEAFF,TGTGCCACCAGTGATTCAGGGGGTGGCACTGAAGCTTTCTTT
TRBJ1-1,TRBV7-9,-,many,CASSSLGGNTEAFF,TGTGCCAGCAGCTCCCTAGGAGGGAACACTGAAGCTTTCTTT
TRBJ2-5,TRBV6-2/TRBV6-3,-,many,CASSGRDTQYF,TGTGCCAGCAGTGGCAGGGACACCCAGTACTTC